The 18 T cell receptor beta chains listed next were all sequenced from one sample in a study of blood T cell repertoires in COVID-19. Libraries were prepared by immunoSEQ multiplex PCR; TCRdb keeps only in-frame clonotypes and omits some of them. The sample has 200,000 to 250,000 clones, approximately 88% seen once. Sequencing was carried out using PBMCs or T cells enriched from blood (not recorded which). These receptors came from a woman younger than 45 who had been exposed to COVID-19.

The gene calls are TRBV24-1 and TRBJ2-2; D remains ambiguous. V shed 8 bases and J shed 0 bases, with 6 bases lying between them. The CDR3 is 13 amino acids. In germline, CDR1 is KGHDR, CDR2 SFDVKD. As DNA, the CDR3 is TGTGCCACCACCAGCGCGAACACCGGGGAGCTGTTTTTT. Its translation is CATTSANTGELFF.

This clone was recorded once. The V call is TRBV5-1, the J call TRBJ1-1, with TRBD1 matching over 7 bases. Germline values: CDR1 SGHRS, CDR2 YFSETQ. The CDR3 has 15 residues. Trimming at V came to 0 bases and at J to 1 base, leaving 3 bases not matched to a gene. This CDR3 reads CASSLEGQPNTEAFF. In nucleotides, the CDR3 is TGCGCCAGCAGCTTGGAGGGACAGCCGAACACTGAAGCTTTCTTT.

The chain is built from TRBV18 and TRBJ1-1; the D is unclear. Trimming left V 0 bases short and J 5 bases short, with 31 bases between. Germline CDR1 KGHSH, CDR2 LQKENI. The CDR3 is 21 residues long. This chain's CDR3 is CASSPPGVLLVLQIELTEAFF. CDR3 DNA: TGTGCCAGCTCACCACCGGGAGTTTTACTAGTCTTACAAATCGAGTTGACTGAAGCTTTCTTT.

This clone was seen once. This chain connects TRBV30 to TRBJ1-2; 9 bases align to TRBD1. From germline, CDR1 is GTSNPN and CDR2 SVGIG (reference sequence). The J segment lost 8 bases and the V segment lost 0 bases, leaving 4 bases of the junction unmatched. The CDR3 loop spans 13 amino acids. The CDR3 here is CAWSVRTGVGYTF. The CDR3 bases are TGTGCCTGGAGTGTAAGGACAGGGGTAGGCTACACCTTC.

The rearrangement links TRBV5-4 to TRBJ2-3; the D gene is possibly TRBD1 (6 bases). The V end lost 5 bases, the J end lost 4 bases, and 11 bases lay between the germline ends. The germline gives CDR1 SGHNT, CDR2 YYREEE (reference sequence). This CDR3 region has 13 residues. CDR3 DNA: TGTGCCAGCAGAAGGGACATCTCAGATACGCAGTATTTT. It encodes CASRRDISDTQYF.

This clone was counted once. The V and J genes are TRBV7-2 and TRBJ1-3; D gene unclear. The CDR3 spans 13 residues. V was pared by 6 bases and J by 3 bases, with 9 bases between. The germline V gene encodes CDR1 SGHTA and CDR2 FQGNSA. The CDR3, as DNA: TGTGCCAGCAGTGGCAGGAATGGAAACACCATATATTTT. Residues: CASSGRNGNTIYF.

This chain uses TRBV11-2 with TRBJ2-6; D is unresolved. Looked up from germline, CDR1 is SGHAT and CDR2 is FQNNGV. Trimming took off 3 bases at V and 0 bases at J, with 12 bases between the two ends. CDR3 size: 17 residues. The CDR3 protein is CASSFSGDGSGANVLTF. Written as DNA, the CDR3 is TGTGCCAGCAGCTTCTCAGGTGACGGCTCTGGGGCCAACGTCCTGACTTTC. Complete variable domain (other parts from reference TRBV11-2 and TRBJ2-6): EAGVAQSPRYKIIEKRQSVAFWCNPISGHATLYWYQQILGQGPKLLIQFQNNGVVDDSQLPKDRFSAERLKGVDSTLKIQPAKLEDSAVYLCASSFSGDGSGANVLTFGAGSRLTVL.

Only one count was recorded for this clone. CDR3 sequence: CASSSIPGTGGTDTQYF. Here the CDR3 DNA reads TGTGCCAGCAGCTCCATCCCCGGGACAGGGGGCACAGATACGCAGTATTTT. The chain couples TRBV7-9 to TRBJ2-3; 10 bases agree with TRBD1. Trimming cost V 4 bases and J 1 base; bases outside gene matches: 8. Looked up from germline, CDR1 is SEHNR and CDR2 is FQNEAQ (reference sequence). CDR3 size: 17 residues.

This chain uses TRBV6-6 with TRBJ2-7; the match to TRBD2 covers 10 bases. The ends lost 5 bases at V and 3 bases at J; junction bases unmatched: 7. The CDR3 spans 15 residues. Germline V CDR1 and CDR2: MNHNY, SVGAGI (reference sequence). The CDR3 DNA is TGTGCCAGCAGTGCGGCTAGCGGGAGTGTCTACGAGCAGTACTTC. Translated, it gives CASSAASGSVYEQYF.

V is TRBV4-1 and J is TRBJ1-1; 11 nucleotides agree with TRBD1. V lost 4 bases, J lost 0 bases, and 13 bases stayed unmatched. Germline assignment: CDR1 MGHRA and CDR2 YSYEKL. The CDR3 is 19 residues long. Here the CDR3 reads CASSRGTGGTSTMNTEAFF. The CDR3, as DNA: TGCGCCAGCAGCCGTGGGACAGGGGGGACTAGTACCATGAACACTGAAGCTTTCTTT.

In DNA, the CDR3 is TGTGCCACCAGTGCAGGGACAGGGATTTGGACTGAAGCTTTCTTT. It yields the protein CATSAGTGIWTEAFF. J is TRBJ1-1 and V is TRBV24-1; 9 bases map to TRBD1. This CDR3 is built from 15 residues. Germline V gene lookup returns CDR1 KGHDR and CDR2 SFDVKD. The V gene end was trimmed by 5 bases and the J gene end by 5 bases; junction bases not matched to a gene: 8.

This chain links TRBV7-3 with TRBJ1-5; 8 bases match TRBD1. This CDR3 is 17 amino acids long. Germline assignment: CDR1 SGHTA and CDR2 FQGTGA. Losses at the gene ends were 4 bases for V and 1 base for J; bases not matched to a gene: 9. In DNA, the CDR3 is TGTGCCAGCAGCTCTGACAGGGGAGTAAGGAGCAATCAGCCCCAGCATTTT. It encodes CASSSDRGVRSNQPQHF.

The J gene is TRBJ1-2, the V gene TRBV30, with D perhaps matching TRBD1 (5 bases). The CDR3 covers 13 residues. Germline assignment: CDR1 GTSNPN and CDR2 SVGIG (reference sequence). Trimming cost V 0 bases and J 8 bases, with 13 bases left between them. As DNA, the CDR3 is TGTGCCTGGAGTGTCGGGGGGAGTCGAGGCTACACCTTC. The encoded protein is CAWSVGGSRGYTF. The complete variable domain, with remaining parts taken from reference TRBV30 and TRBJ1-2, reads SQTIHQWPATLVQPVGSPLSLECTVEGTSNPNLYWYRQAAGRGLQLLFYSVGIGQISSEVPQNLSASRPQDRQFILSSKKLLLSDSGFYLCAWSVGGSRGYTFGSGTRLTVV.

The chain recombines TRBV5-1 with TRBJ1-1; D ambiguous. V was shortened by 0 bases and J by 2 bases, with 5 bases between the two germline ends. Germline-derived CDR1 and CDR2 are SGHRS and YFSETQ. This CDR3 has 13 residues. The CDR3 loop reads CASSLAYNTEAFF. CDR3 coding DNA: TGCGCCAGCAGCTTGGCCTACAACACTGAAGCTTTCTTT.

J is TRBJ1-4 and V is TRBV2, with TRBD1 as a possible D gene (6 bases). There are 14 residues in the CDR3. Trimming stripped 6 bases from V and 5 bases from J, with 13 bases between. Germline lookup yields CDR1 SNHLY and CDR2 FYNNEI. Here the CDR3 DNA reads TGTGCCAGCAGCCTTGACAGGTCGAATGAAAAACTGTTTTTT. Its translation: CASSLDRSNEKLFF.

The chain joins TRBV5-1 to TRBJ2-3; possible D gene TRBD1, 5 bases. Per germline, CDR1 SGHRS and CDR2 YFSETQ. CDR3 length: 15 amino acids. V was cut by 0 bases and J by 0 bases, with 8 bases left in between. This CDR3 reads CASSLAGISTDTQYF. CDR3 coding DNA: TGCGCCAGCAGCTTGGCAGGGATTAGCACAGATACGCAGTATTTT.

This chain connects TRBV2 to TRBJ2-1; 7 bases match TRBD2. The J segment lost 4 bases and the V segment lost 7 bases, leaving 7 bases of the junction unmatched. The germline CDR1 and CDR2 sequences are SNHLY and FYNNEI. The CDR3 sequence is 14 residues long. CDR3 sequence (DNA): TGTGCCAGCACCGCTAGCGGTCCGTACAATGAGCAGTTCTTC. Protein product: CASTASGPYNEQFF.

The chain carries TRBV24-1 and TRBJ1-2; TRBD1 might be the D (5 bases). The V gene's germline CDR1 is KGHDR and CDR2 SFDVKD. Trimming left V 1 base short and J 7 bases short, with 9 bases between. There are 13 residues in the CDR3. The DNA for the CDR3 is TGTGCCACCAGTGATTTTCAGGGTTTTGGCTACACCTTC. It encodes CATSDFQGFGYTF.